The entry that follows covers one TCR beta chain sequence. Its antigen is not known. CDR1 and CDR2 (germline): SGHNT, YYREEE (reference sequence). The V segment lost 1 base and the J segment 4 bases; nucleotides outside the gene matches: 1. The CDR3 extends over 13 amino acids. This specimen belongs to a study of T cells in localized non-small cell lung cancer. Clones were read by immunoSEQ multiplex PCR, and TCRdb kept only the in-frame ones, dropping some. This sample has about 62,000 clones, with 81% found just once. Findings of the study overall: It was uninvolved adjacent lung that showed the highest T cell clonality, exceeding tumor. Of the top 100 tumor clones, median around 62 were in adjacent lung, 25 to 30 among its top 100. Longer overall survival associated with higher blood T cell density; shorter survival with higher adjacent-lung clonality.

The source of this sequence is a man aged 35-69 years with stage II lung adenocarcinoma. Here the sequenced sample was PBMCs, taken before any cancer treatment. The chain couples TRBV5-4 to TRBJ1-2; 7 bases map to TRBD1. The CDR3 DNA reads as TGTGCCAGCAGCTTGAACAGGGGCTATGGCTACACCTTC. Its translation: CASSLNRGYGYTF.